These T cell receptor beta chains were read from a single sample in a study of blood T cell repertoires in COVID-19. TCRdb's table, derived via immunoSEQ multiplex PCR, lists solely in-frame clones and lacks some. The repertoire includes around 400,000 clones, just under 90% of them detected once, and less than 2% sits in the top ten. What was sequenced was PBMCs or T cells enriched from blood (not recorded which). The receptors were gathered from a woman aged 25 to 39 who had recovered from COVID-19. CDR3s include the opening cysteine and the closing phenylalanine or tryptophan. The D gene is left open where the match is weak. The size of a clone is reported for some rows only, either as once, few or many, or as a class for expanded clones.

j_gene,abundance,d_gene,v_gene,CDR3aa,CDR3nt
TRBJ1-2,NA,NA,TRBV9,CASSVSPAGEYGYTF,TGTGCCAGCAGCGTAAGTCCGGCAGGGGAGTATGGCTACACCTTC
TRBJ2-3,NA,NA,TRBV19,CASSSGDTDTQYF,TGTGCCAGTAGTAGCGGGGACACAGATACGCAGTATTTT
TRBJ1-2,once,TRBD1,TRBV14,CASSQARGPEGYTF,TGTGCCAGCAGCCAAGCTAGGGGGCCGGAGGGCTACACCTTC
TRBJ1-1,NA,NA,TRBV3-1/TRBV3-2,CASSQGLAEAFF,TGTGCCAGCAGCCAAGGACTTGCTGAAGCTTTCTTT
TRBJ2-1,NA,TRBD1,TRBV3-1/TRBV3-2,CASSQDLPTGFKQFF,TGTGCCAGCAGCCAAGATCTCCCGACAGGGTTCAAGCAGTTCTTC
TRBJ2-3,NA,TRBD2,TRBV5-1,CASSLEPSGGTDTQYF,TGCGCCAGCAGCTTGGAGCCTAGCGGGGGCACAGATACGCAGTATTTT
TRBJ1-5,once,NA,TRBV4-3,CASSQSRGWGQPQHF,TGCGCCAGCAGTCAAAGCAGGGGTTGGGGCCAGCCCCAGCATTTT
TRBJ2-7,NA,NA,TRBV9,CASSGRAGSTPEEQYF,TGTGCCAGCAGCGGGCGGGCGGGTTCCACCCCGGAAGAGCAGTACTTC
TRBJ1-1,once,TRBD1,TRBV18,CASSKFRGTDTEAFF,TGTGCCAGCTCAAAATTCAGGGGGACGGACACTGAAGCTTTCTTT
TRBJ2-7,NA,NA,TRBV27,CASRGTSSSYEQYF,TGTGCCAGCAGGGGTACTAGCTCCTCCTACGAGCAGTACTTC
TRBJ1-1,NA,NA,TRBV9,CASSVGSYTEAFF,TGTGCCAGCAGCGTGGGCAGTTACACTGAAGCTTTCTTT
TRBJ2-7,NA,NA,TRBV11-3,CASSLGESYEQYF,TGTGCCAGCAGCTTAGGAGAGTCCTACGAGCAGTACTTC
TRBJ2-7,NA,TRBD2,TRBV6-5,CASTSGSIEQYF,TGTGCCAGCACTAGCGGGAGCATCGAGCAGTACTTC
TRBJ1-1,once,NA,TRBV5-5,CASSVTTPNTEAFF,TGTGCCAGCAGCGTCACAACCCCGAACACTGAAGCTTTCTTT
TRBJ1-5,NA,TRBD1,TRBV5-1,CASSLGTGGIYQPQHF,TGCGCCAGCAGCCTTGGGACAGGGGGCATCTATCAGCCCCAGCATTTT
TRBJ2-5,NA,TRBD1,TRBV30,CAWSGDRASNQETQYF,TGTGCCTGGAGTGGGGACAGGGCCTCAAACCAAGAGACCCAGTACTTC
TRBJ2-1,NA,NA,TRBV7-9,CASSPPGEFYNEQFF,TGTGCCAGCAGCCCCCCAGGGGAATTCTACAATGAGCAGTTCTTC
TRBJ2-7,NA,TRBD1,TRBV5-1,CASSFGTGGGEQYF,TGCGCCAGCAGCTTTGGGACAGGAGGGGGAGAGCAGTACTTC